The 28 T cell receptor beta chains in this list originate from one sample, sequenced in a study of metastatic and nonmetastatic thyroid tumors. MiXCR reprocessed the PCR reads for TCRdb. The repertoire consists of approximately 44,000 clones, with 24% occurring once and the leading ten covering around 15%. None of the patients had undergone any treatment ahead of thyroid surgery. The specimen was tumor tissue. These receptors all stem from a female donor with papillary thyroid cancer or a benign thyroid nodule (not recorded which). Some clones in this sample may be carry-over from other donors' samples.

There are many counts of this clone. This sequence joins TRBV27 and TRBJ2-7; no clear D gene. Germline V CDR1 and CDR2: MNHEY, SMNVEV (reference sequence). The length of the CDR3 is 15 residues. With 3 bases removed from V and 0 bases from J, the gap between germline ends came to 12 bases. CDR3 protein: CASSLTLTFSYEQYF. As DNA, the CDR3 is TGTGCCAGCAGTTTGACCCTTACATTCTCCTACGAGCAGTACTTC.

The chain couples TRBV20-1 to TRBJ2-7; D is possibly TRBD1 or TRBD2 (5 bases each). V lost 0 bases and J lost 2, with 8 bases in between. The CDR3 spans 13 residues. Germline CDR1 DFQATT, CDR2 SNEGSKA (reference sequence). The CDR3 sequence is CSARERGAYEQYF. The CDR3 DNA is TGCAGTGCTAGAGAAAGGGGAGCCTACGAGCAGTACTTC.

Concerning this clone itself: Possible read error: a much larger clone is one base away. The same CDR3 arises from other DNA sequences in this sample as well. CDR3 sequence: CACSELAGGTDTQYF. Here the CDR3 DNA reads TGTGCCTGCAGTGAACTAGCGGGGGGCACAGATACACAGTATTTT. The chain uses TRBV6-1 and TRBJ2-3; 12 nucleotides line up with TRBD2. Germline CDR1 is MNHNS and CDR2 is SASEGT. The CDR3 loop spans 15 amino acids.

The CDR3 coding sequence is TGCAGTGCTAGGGGTCTCCTGGGGCTGACAGTCAACTACGAGCAGTACTTC. Amino acids: CSARGLLGLTVNYEQYF. The chain uses TRBV20-1 and TRBJ2-7; possibly TRBD1 for D (5 bases). The germline V gene encodes CDR1 DFQATT and CDR2 SNEGSKA (reference sequence). Trimming shortened V by 3 bases and J by 3 bases, and 24 bases separated the two germline ends. The CDR3 covers 17 residues.

This chain connects TRBV3-1 to TRBJ1-2; TRBD1 matches at 8 bases. Unmatched junction bases numbered 3, after V lost 1 base and J lost 8 bases. The CDR3 is 13 amino acids. Per the germline V gene, CDR1 is LGHDT and CDR2 is YNNKEL (reference sequence). For the CDR3, the DNA is TGTGCCAGCAGCCAAGGGACAGGGAAAGGCTACACCTTC. It yields the protein CASSQGTGKGYTF.

Of note for this clone: This could be a read error, since a much larger clone is one nucleotide away. The V call is TRBV15, the J call TRBJ1-4; D perhaps matches TRBD1 (6 bases). The CDR3 runs to 15 residues. Germline loops: CDR1 LNHNV, CDR2 YYDKDF (reference sequence). The CDR3 sequence: CVTSLRGSTNEKLLF. CDR3 DNA sequence: TGTGTCACCAGCCTCAGGGGCTCAACTAATGAAAAACTGCTTTTT.

This clone was counted many times. The CDR3 region has the DNA TGTGCCAGCAGTTATCTTCGGGACAGGGGCGATGGCTACACCTTC. The encoded protein is CASSYLRDRGDGYTF. This chain connects TRBV6-6 to TRBJ1-2, with TRBD1 matching 10 bases. CDR1 is MNHNY, CDR2 SVGAGI, per germline (reference sequence). The CDR3 is made up of 15 amino acids. J lost 6 bases, V lost 3 bases, and 7 bases had no gene match.

V gene TRBV5-1 combines with J gene TRBJ1-1; D is unresolved. This CDR3 is built from 13 residues. V gave up 1 base and J gave up 4 bases, with 8 bases separating them. Germline loops: CDR1 SGHRS, CDR2 YFSETQ. The CDR3 region has the DNA TGCGCCAGCAGCTTGACTGGGGTCACTGAAGCTTTCTTT. It translates to CASSLTGVTEAFF.

CDR3 loop: CASSPRSRGADSPLHF. CDR3 nucleotide sequence: TGTGCCAGCTCACCCCGGTCGAGGGGGGCTGATTCACCCCTCCACTTT. V usage is TRBV18 and J usage is TRBJ1-6, with D perhaps matching TRBD1 (6 bases). Per the germline V gene, CDR1 is KGHSH and CDR2 is LQKENI. This CDR3 is built from 16 residues. Trimming cost V 3 bases and J 8 bases, with 17 bases left between them.

About this clone itself: The conserved final phenylalanine or tryptophan is absent from the CDR3, which likely points to a read error. The chain recombines TRBV6-2 or TRBV6-3 with TRBJ2-1; perhaps TRBD2 as D (5 bases). Trimming stripped 2 bases from V and 0 bases from J, with 5 bases between. Germline assignment: CDR1 MNHEY and CDR2 SVGEGT. The CDR3 runs to 14 residues. Here the CDR3 reads CASSYGSSYNEQFL. As DNA, the CDR3 is TGTGCCAGCAGTTACGGGAGCTCCTACAATGAGCAGTTCCTC.

The chain employs TRBV19 and TRBJ1-2, with 8 bases aligning to TRBD1. Trimming cost V 5 bases and J 5 bases; bases outside gene matches: 7. This CDR3 has 14 amino acids. CDR1 and CDR2 (germline): LNHDA, SQIVND (reference sequence). The CDR3 protein is CASSRTGLVYGYTF. The CDR3 DNA reads TGTGCCAGTAGTCGGACAGGGCTTGTGTATGGCTACACCTTC.

In this sample, this clone turned up many times. The J gene is TRBJ1-1, the V gene TRBV20-1; D might be TRBD1 (6 bases). CDR3 length equals 14 residues. Germline CDR1 DFQATT, CDR2 SNEGSKA (reference sequence). V lost 6 bases and J 3 bases, leaving 17 bases between the germline ends. In DNA, the CDR3 is TGCAGTGCATTTAGGGGGAATCTGTACACTGAAGCTTTCTTT. It is translated as CSAFRGNLYTEAFF.

This chain uses TRBV20-1 with TRBJ2-5, with a tentative D call TRBD1 (5 bases). Germline V gives CDR1 DFQATT, CDR2 SNEGSKA (reference sequence). Trimming shortened V by 6 bases and J by 4 bases, and 15 bases separated the two germline ends. CDR3 length equals 13 residues. The CDR3 is CSAPRDRRETQYF. For the CDR3, the DNA is TGCAGTGCGCCCAGGGATCGCCGAGAGACCCAGTACTTC.

This clone occurred many times. The V and J genes are TRBV19 and TRBJ2-7; no clear D. This CDR3 comprises 15 residues. Germline lookup yields CDR1 LNHDA and CDR2 SQIVND (reference sequence). Trimming stripped 4 bases from V and 0 bases from J, with 13 bases between. The CDR3 sequence is CASSNAGPSSYEQYF. In nucleotides, the CDR3 is TGTGCCAGTAGTAATGCCGGGCCCAGCTCCTACGAGCAGTACTTC.

This clone was detected only a few times. This sequence joins TRBV7-2 and TRBJ1-3; D gene uncertain. V lost 3 bases and J lost 3, with 0 bases in between. The CDR3 has 11 residues. Germline assignment: CDR1 SGHTA and CDR2 FQGNSA. The CDR3, as DNA: TGTGCCAGCAGCTTTGGAAACACCATATATTTT. Translated: CASSFGNTIYF.

This chain joins TRBV18 and TRBJ1-5, with 8 bases fitting TRBD1. The CDR3 is 15 residues long. J was trimmed by 2 bases and V by 3 bases; bases with no gene match: 3. Germline CDR1 and CDR2: KGHSH and LQKENI. The CDR3 reads CASSPTDRGNQPQHF. CDR3 bases: TGTGCCAGCTCACCGACGGACAGGGGCAATCAGCCCCAGCATTTT.

This rearrangement joins TRBV13 to TRBJ2-2; no clear D. V was shortened by 5 bases and J by 5 bases, with 18 bases between the two germline ends. The germline V gene has CDR1 PRHDT and CDR2 FYEKMQ (reference sequence). The CDR3 spans 16 residues. The CDR3 spells CASSPVGQLGTGELFF. The DNA of the CDR3 is TGTGCCAGCAGCCCCGTTGGGCAATTAGGTACCGGGGAGCTGTTTTTT.

By share, this clone counts as medium-sized. The J gene is TRBJ2-7, the V gene TRBV10-1; TRBD1 matches at 10 bases. The CDR3 is made up of 12 amino acids. V shed 6 bases, J shed 5 bases, and the junction held 1 base outside the gene matches. Germline V gives CDR1 WNHNN, CDR2 SYGVQD (reference sequence). CDR3 residues: CASRGTGDEQYF. DNA for the CDR3: TGCGCCAGCAGGGGGACAGGGGACGAGCAGTACTTC.

V is TRBV6-1 and J is TRBJ2-3; 8 nucleotides match TRBD1. This CDR3 is 15 amino acids long. Trimming took 6 bases from V and 4 from J; bases not matched to a gene: 9. CDR1 and CDR2 (germline): MNHNS, SASEGT. The CDR3 region has the DNA TGTGCCAGCAGAAGGCTGGCAGGGGGCGCAGATACGCAGTATTTT. This codes for CASRRLAGGADTQYF.

J is TRBJ2-7 and V is TRBV5-1; 12 bases line up with TRBD2. The CDR3 contains 14 residues. V lost 4 bases, J lost 4 bases, and 3 bases stayed unmatched. Germline CDR1 and CDR2: SGHRS and YFSETQ. CDR3 loop: CASSLGTSGYEQYF. The CDR3 DNA reads as TGCGCCAGCAGCCTCGGGACTAGCGGGTACGAGCAGTACTTC. Using reference TRBV5-1 and TRBJ2-7 for the parts outside the CDR3, the full variable domain is KAGVTQTPRYLIKTRGQQVTLSCSPISGHRSVSWYQQTPGQGLQFLFEYFSETQRNKGNFPGRFSGRQFSNSRSEMNVSTLELGDSALYLCASSLGTSGYEQYFGPGTRLTVT.

Concerning this clone: Other DNA sequences in the same sample also yield this CDR3. The V gene is TRBV27, the J gene TRBJ1-1; a weak D match, TRBD1 (6 bases). Germline V gene sequence: CDR1 MNHEY, CDR2 SMNVEV (reference sequence). V lost 0 bases and J lost 0, with 23 bases in between. The CDR3 loop spans 20 amino acids. The CDR3 sequence is CASSLSNFFRDIDLNTEAFF. DNA of the CDR3: TGTGCCAGCAGTTTATCCAATTTCTTCCGGGACATCGATTTGAACACTGAAGCTTTCTTT.

The chain couples TRBV28 to TRBJ1-2, with D perhaps TRBD1 (6 bases). Trimming removed 4 bases from V and 2 bases from J, with 14 bases in between. This CDR3 region has 15 residues. CDR1 is MDHEN, CDR2 SYDVKM, per germline. The chain's CDR3 is CASSSKGRGNYGYTF. The DNA for the CDR3 is TGTGCCAGCAGTTCAAAGGGGAGGGGGAACTATGGCTACACCTTC.

This clone was counted only a few times. A junction boundary mismatches the germline segment, possibly from a read error. This chain connects TRBV27 to TRBJ1-2; a weak D match, TRBD1 (5 bases). This CDR3 has 14 residues. CDR1 is MNHEY and CDR2 is SMNVEV in the germline V gene (reference sequence). The CDR3: CANSSSLRGTGYTF. Here the CDR3 DNA reads TGTGCCAACAGTTCCTCCCTACGGGGCACTGGCTACACCTTC.

This clone occurred a few times. Just one base apart from a much larger clone, this may be a read error. The rearrangement uses TRBV20-1 and TRBJ2-5; 10 nucleotides align to TRBD2. The V segment lost 3 bases and the J segment 5 bases; nucleotides outside the gene matches: 9. The CDR3 sequence is 15 residues long. Germline CDR1 is DFQATT and CDR2 is SNEGSKA (reference sequence). DNA for the CDR3: TGCAGTGCTAGGGCACTAGCGGGATGGTATGAGACCCAGTACTTC. Amino acid sequence: CSARALAGWYETQYF.

This clone was observed at least ten times. The chain carries TRBV11-2 and TRBJ2-2; D might be TRBD1 or TRBD2, each matching 5 bases. Germline CDR1 reads SGHAT; CDR2 reads FQNNGV. CDR3 size: 17 residues. Trimming cost V 5 bases and J 0 bases, with 16 bases left between them. DNA of the CDR3: TGTGCCAGCAGCCTTGGAGGACACTTTTCGAACACCGGGGAGCTGTTTTTT. Its protein is CASSLGGHFSNTGELFF.

V and J are TRBV5-1 and TRBJ2-1; 7 nucleotides align to TRBD2. Germline V CDR1 and CDR2: SGHRS, YFSETQ. The CDR3 extends over 15 amino acids. After removal of 3 bases from V and 6 bases from J, the junction contained 9 bases not matched to a gene. The CDR3 DNA reads TGCGCCAGCAGCTCATGGGACTCGGGGGGCAATGAGCAGTTCTTC. Residues: CASSSWDSGGNEQFF.

This clone has ten or more counts. Other DNA sequences from this sample encode an identical CDR3 as well. The chain combines TRBV7-9 with TRBJ2-7; possibly TRBD2 for D (5 bases). Germline V lookup: CDR1 SEHNR, CDR2 FQNEAQ (reference sequence). The CDR3 is 12 amino acids. Trimming removed 7 bases from V and 5 bases from J, with 12 bases in between. The CDR3 region is CASTFGEDEQYF. CDR3 coding DNA: TGTGCCAGCACATTCGGGGAAGACGAGCAGTACTTC.

The table lists this clone with a few counts. J is TRBJ2-7 and V is TRBV28, with TRBD1 as a possible D gene (6 bases). The CDR3 runs 15 residues. Germline CDR1 and CDR2: MDHEN and SYDVKM. V gave up 2 bases and J gave up 4 bases, with 15 bases separating them. The CDR3 region has the DNA TGTGCCAGCAGTTTAGGGACCAGGGGCGGGTACGAGCAGTACTTC. This encodes CASSLGTRGGYEQYF. Combining the CDR3 with reference TRBV28 and TRBJ2-7 gives the whole variable domain DVKVTQSSRYLVKRTGEKVFLECVQDMDHENMFWYRQDPGLGLRLIYFSYDVKMKEKGDIPEGYSVSREKKERFSLILESASTNQTSMYLCASSLGTRGGYEQYFGPGTRLTVT.